A single sample gave rise to the 25 T cell receptor beta chains below, sequenced in a study of blood T cell repertoires in COVID-19. The protocol was immunoSEQ multiplex PCR, while the TCRdb copy is restricted to in-frame clones and leaves out a portion. The sample holds 150,000 to 200,000 clones; about four fifths are singletons and the top ten take 7.5% to 8%. Sample: peripheral blood. All receptors derive from a man aged 35 to 55 who had recovered from COVID-19.

This clone occurred once. V is TRBV28 and J is TRBJ2-3; no clear D gene. V lost 5 bases and J 12 bases, leaving 12 bases between the germline ends. The CDR3 covers 11 residues. The germline gives CDR1 MDHEN, CDR2 SYDVKM. DNA for the CDR3: TGTGCCAGCAGTCGGGTTACCCTTCAGTATTTT. Translated, it gives CASSRVTLQYF.

The chain is built from TRBV29-1 and TRBJ1-4; D is possibly TRBD1 (5 bases). V was clipped by 4 bases and J by 3 bases, with 9 bases between them. The CDR3 totals 13 residues. The germline V gene has CDR1 SQVTM and CDR2 ANQGSEA. CDR3 nucleotide sequence: TGCAGCGTTGGTGGGGCTCCTAATGAAAAACTGTTTTTT. This sequence encodes CSVGGAPNEKLFF.

The V gene is TRBV6-5, the J gene TRBJ2-7; 8 bases agree with TRBD2. From germline, CDR1 is MNHEY and CDR2 SVGAGI. The CDR3 sequence is 15 residues long. The V and J ends lost 6 bases and 3 bases, in that order; junction bases with no gene match: 10. CDR3 residues: CASSTTELADYEQYF. For the CDR3, the DNA is TGTGCCAGCAGCACCACGGAACTAGCGGACTACGAGCAGTACTTC.

This sequence joins TRBV6-5 and TRBJ2-2; 10 nucleotides line up with TRBD1. Looked up from germline, CDR1 is MNHEY and CDR2 is SVGAGI. The junction had 7 bases not matched to a gene; V was cut back by 4 bases and J by 5 bases. CDR3 length: 16 residues. This CDR3 reads CASSSTGTGVTGELFF. Here the CDR3 DNA reads TGTGCCAGCAGTTCCACCGGGACAGGGGTAACCGGGGAGCTGTTTTTT.

This clone appeared a few times. The rearrangement uses TRBV6-7 and TRBJ1-2, with 9 bases identical to TRBD1. TRBV6-7 is classed as an ORF, of uncertain function. The CDR3 is 16 amino acids. V shed 4 bases and J 0 bases; nucleotides not matched to a gene: 6. The CDR3 here is CASSWGQGRTNYGYTF. CDR3 nucleotide sequence: TGTGCCAGCAGTTGGGGACAGGGCCGAACTAACTATGGCTACACCTTC.

V gene TRBV30 combines with J gene TRBJ2-7; D unresolved. Germline lookup yields CDR1 GTSNPN and CDR2 SVGIG (reference sequence). Trimming cost V 0 bases and J 3 bases, with 3 bases left between them. The CDR3 contains 11 residues. For the CDR3, the DNA is TGTGCCTGGAGTGTCAGCTACGAGCAGTACTTC. It is translated as CAWSVSYEQYF.

The chain links TRBV11-2 to TRBJ2-7, with TRBD1 matching 7 bases. The ends lost 2 bases at V and 3 bases at J; junction bases unmatched: 7. Germline V gene sequence: CDR1 SGHAT, CDR2 FQNNGV. The CDR3 has 15 residues. The CDR3 region has the DNA TGTGCCAGCAGCTTAAACCAGGGGGTGGGCTACGAGCAGTACTTC. This gives the protein CASSLNQGVGYEQYF.

V and J are TRBV4-3 and TRBJ2-4, with D uncertain. CDR1 and CDR2 (germline): LGHNA, YSLEER. This CDR3 has 16 amino acids. Trimming removed 1 base at V and 0 bases at J, with 10 bases between. The CDR3 loop reads CASSQARGIAKNIQYF. The DNA for the CDR3 is TGCGCCAGCAGCCAAGCCCGCGGTATAGCCAAAAACATTCAGTACTTC.

The rearrangement joins TRBV19 to TRBJ2-5; tentative D call: TRBD1 (6 bases). The V gene's germline CDR1 is LNHDA and CDR2 SQIVND (reference sequence). Between the trimmed V and J ends, which lost 2 bases and 6 bases, there was a span of 10 bases. The CDR3 is 13 residues long. The CDR3 bases are TGTGCCAGTAGTATAATGGGGGCCAAGACCCAGTACTTC. The encoded protein is CASSIMGAKTQYF.

This clone was picked up a small number of times. The chain carries TRBV2 and TRBJ1-2; TRBD1 aligns across 7 bases. The CDR3 extends over 13 amino acids. Germline V gives CDR1 SNHLY, CDR2 FYNNEI. Losses at the gene ends were 1 base for V and 8 bases for J; bases not matched to a gene: 4. This CDR3 reads CASSEEGAQGYTF. In nucleotides, the CDR3 is TGTGCCAGCAGTGAAGAGGGGGCTCAGGGCTACACCTTC.

The chain couples TRBV7-2 to TRBJ1-2; TRBD1 aligns across 11 bases. Germline V gene sequence: CDR1 SGHTA, CDR2 FQGNSA. This CDR3 is built from 15 residues. V shed 5 bases and J 2 bases; nucleotides not matched to a gene: 4. The CDR3 DNA reads TGTGCCAGCAGCGCAGGGACAGGGGGGAACTATGGCTACACCTTC. The encoded protein is CASSAGTGGNYGYTF.

This clone occurred once. The gene calls are TRBV7-9 and TRBJ2-7, with 10 bases that match TRBD2. The CDR3 consists of 13 residues. From germline, CDR1 is SEHNR and CDR2 FQNEAQ (reference sequence). V trimming: 8 bases; J trimming: 3 bases; junction bases outside the gene matches: 4. In nucleotides, the CDR3 is TGTGCCAGCGGGGCTAGCGGGAGCTACGAGCAGTACTTC. It codes for CASGASGSYEQYF. Full variable domain (missing parts from reference TRBV7-9 and TRBJ2-7): DTGVSQNPRHKITKRGQNVTFRCDPISEHNRLYWYRQTLGQGPEFLTYFQNEAQLEKSRLLSDRFSAERPKGSFSTLEIQRTEQGDSAMYLCASGASGSYEQYFGPGTRLTVT.

The V call is TRBV20-1, the J call TRBJ1-2; 8 bases are a match to TRBD1. Germline CDR1 is DFQATT and CDR2 is SNEGSKA (reference sequence). The V segment lost 6 bases and the J segment 7 bases; nucleotides outside the gene matches: 4. This CDR3 spans 11 amino acids. The CDR3 loop reads CSAKTGGGYTF. The CDR3 DNA sequence: TGCAGTGCCAAAACAGGGGGTGGCTACACCTTC.

V gene TRBV30 combines with J gene TRBJ2-1, with a possible D match to TRBD1 (5 bases). Looked up from germline, CDR1 is GTSNPN and CDR2 is SVGIG (reference sequence). This CDR3 contains 14 residues. V was shortened by 5 bases and J by 5 bases, with 16 bases between the two germline ends. The CDR3 reads CAWGQGWGNNEQFF. The CDR3 nucleotides read TGTGCCTGGGGTCAGGGTTGGGGTAACAATGAGCAGTTCTTC.

This clone was found a few times. The chain is built from TRBV15 and TRBJ1-3; 9 nucleotides match TRBD1. The CDR3 covers 14 residues. The germline V gene encodes CDR1 LNHNV and CDR2 YYDKDF (reference sequence). After removal of 5 bases from V and 3 bases from J, the junction contained 2 bases not matched to a gene. CDR3 in amino acids: CATSRDRDGNTIYF. For the CDR3, the DNA is TGTGCCACCAGCCGGGACAGGGATGGAAACACCATATATTTT.

The chain couples TRBV6-2 or TRBV6-3 to TRBJ2-3, with TRBD1 matching over 7 bases. J gave up 6 bases and V 5 bases, and 11 bases lay outside the gene matches. The CDR3 is 15 residues long. The germline gives CDR1 MNHEY, CDR2 SVGEGT. Written as DNA, the CDR3 is TGTGCCAGCAGTGTACAGGGGACGGGTTTCGATACGCAGTATTTT. This translates into CASSVQGTGFDTQYF.

The rearrangement uses TRBV28 and TRBJ1-5, with D maybe TRBD1 (6 bases). This CDR3 has 12 residues. Trimming pared 5 bases from V and 8 bases from J, leaving 10 bases between. Germline V gives CDR1 MDHEN, CDR2 SYDVKM. The CDR3 reads CASSTTGKPQHF. The CDR3 region has the DNA TGTGCCAGCAGTACAACAGGGAAGCCCCAGCATTTT.

The chain carries TRBV11-2 and TRBJ2-7, with D possibly being TRBD2 (6 bases). The CDR3 totals 14 residues. Germline loops: CDR1 SGHAT, CDR2 FQNNGV. Trimming cost V 5 bases and J 9 bases, with 20 bases left between them. Written as DNA, the CDR3 is TGTGCCAGCAGCCCGGCGGGAAGAGACTCCGTGCAGTACTTC. This sequence encodes CASSPAGRDSVQYF.

The chain has TRBV6-6 and TRBJ2-6; a possible D gene is TRBD2 (5 bases). With 8 bases removed from V and 4 bases from J, the gap between germline ends came to 12 bases. Germline CDR1 and CDR2: MNHNY and SVGAGI (reference sequence). The CDR3 consists of 14 residues. In DNA form, the CDR3 reads TGTGCCAGCGGAAGCCGGAGGGGGGCCAACGTCCTGACTTTC. Amino acids: CASGSRRGANVLTF.

This clone was detected only a few times. V gene TRBV5-8 combines with J gene TRBJ2-5; 10 nucleotides agree with TRBD1. Per the germline V gene, CDR1 is SGHTS and CDR2 is YDEGEE. There are 15 residues in the CDR3. The ends lost 4 bases at V and 5 bases at J; junction bases unmatched: 8. The CDR3 here is CASSARDRGGETQYF. CDR3 coding DNA: TGTGCCAGCAGCGCGCGGGACAGGGGAGGGGAGACCCAGTACTTC.

The chain has TRBV4-2 and TRBJ2-3; 10 positions agree with TRBD2. This CDR3 comprises 17 residues. The V segment lost 0 bases and the J segment 4 bases; nucleotides outside the gene matches: 7. CDR1 LGHNA and CDR2 YNFKEQ come from the germline V gene. Written as DNA, the CDR3 is TGTGCCAGCAGCCAAGACCCTAGCGGGAGTGTGGCAGATACGCAGTATTTT. Protein: CASSQDPSGSVADTQYF.

The chain recombines TRBV7-9 with TRBJ2-2, with TRBD2 identical over 8 bases. The junction had 10 bases not matched to a gene; V was cut back by 7 bases and J by 6 bases. This CDR3 is 15 amino acids long. Germline values: CDR1 SEHNR, CDR2 FQNEAQ (reference sequence). In nucleotides, the CDR3 is TGTGCCAGCACTGATAGCGGGAAATCGGCCGGGGAGCTGTTTTTT. This gives the protein CASTDSGKSAGELFF. The complete variable domain, with remaining parts taken from reference TRBV7-9 and TRBJ2-2, reads DTGVSQNPRHKITKRGQNVTFRCDPISEHNRLYWYRQTLGQGPEFLTYFQNEAQLEKSRLLSDRFSAERPKGSFSTLEIQRTEQGDSAMYLCASTDSGKSAGELFFGEGSRLTVL.

The chain employs TRBV6-1 and TRBJ1-3; weak D call: TRBD1 (5 bases). Deletions cut 3 bases from V and 2 bases from J, with 8 bases between. The CDR3 runs to 14 residues. CDR1 and CDR2 (germline): MNHNS, SASEGT. Here the CDR3 DNA reads TGTGCCAGCAGTGAGGTCAGGGCTGGAAACACCATATATTTT. This translates into CASSEVRAGNTIYF.

J is TRBJ2-7 and V is TRBV7-2; 9 positions match TRBD1. V lost 6 bases, J lost 3 bases, and 6 bases stayed unmatched. This CDR3 is 14 amino acids long. Germline assignment: CDR1 SGHTA and CDR2 FQGNSA. CDR3 nucleotides: TGTGCCAGCAGTACGGGACAGGGAGGCTACGAGCAGTACTTC. Translated: CASSTGQGGYEQYF.

This chain joins TRBV29-1 and TRBJ2-7; weak D call: TRBD1 (6 bases). The V gene lost 2 bases and the J gene lost 2 bases, with 16 bases spanning the gap. The CDR3 has 15 amino acids. CDR1 SQVTM and CDR2 ANQGSEA come from the germline V gene. The CDR3 DNA reads TGCAGCGTTGAAACAGGGTCGAGATACCCCTACGAGCAGTACTTC. It is translated as CSVETGSRYPYEQYF.